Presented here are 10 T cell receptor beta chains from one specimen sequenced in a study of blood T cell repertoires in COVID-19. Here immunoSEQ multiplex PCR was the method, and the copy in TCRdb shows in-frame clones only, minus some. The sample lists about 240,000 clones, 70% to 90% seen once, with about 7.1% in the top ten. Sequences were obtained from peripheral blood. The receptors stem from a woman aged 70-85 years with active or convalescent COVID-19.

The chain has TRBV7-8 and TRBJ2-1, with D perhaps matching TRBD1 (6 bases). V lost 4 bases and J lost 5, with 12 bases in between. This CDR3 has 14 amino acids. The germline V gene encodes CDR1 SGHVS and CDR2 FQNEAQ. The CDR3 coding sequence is TGTGCCAGCAGCTGGACAGAAACGGACAATGAGCAGTTCTTC. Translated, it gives CASSWTETDNEQFF.

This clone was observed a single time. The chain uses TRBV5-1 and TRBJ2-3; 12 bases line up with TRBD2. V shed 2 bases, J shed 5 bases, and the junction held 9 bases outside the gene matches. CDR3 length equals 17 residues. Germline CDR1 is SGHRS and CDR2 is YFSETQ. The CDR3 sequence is CASSLNPTSGGGDTQYF. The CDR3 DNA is TGCGCCAGCAGCTTAAACCCGACTAGCGGGGGTGGAGATACGCAGTATTTT.

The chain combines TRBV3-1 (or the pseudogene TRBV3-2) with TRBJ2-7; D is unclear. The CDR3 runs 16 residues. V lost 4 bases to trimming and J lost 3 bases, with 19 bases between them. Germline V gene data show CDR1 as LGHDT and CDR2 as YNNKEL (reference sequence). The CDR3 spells CASSPSEGGYRYEQYF. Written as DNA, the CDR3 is TGTGCCAGCAGCCCCTCGGAAGGCGGATACCGCTACGAGCAGTACTTC.

CDR3 sequence reads: CSASTRDKNTF. In nucleotides, the CDR3 is TGCAGTGCTAGCACGAGGGACAAAAACACCTTC. The chain links TRBV20-1 to TRBJ1-2, with a tentative D call TRBD1 (6 bases). CDR3 size: 11 residues. Trimming removed 3 bases from V and 12 bases from J, with 14 bases in between. From germline, CDR1 is DFQATT and CDR2 SNEGSKA (reference sequence).

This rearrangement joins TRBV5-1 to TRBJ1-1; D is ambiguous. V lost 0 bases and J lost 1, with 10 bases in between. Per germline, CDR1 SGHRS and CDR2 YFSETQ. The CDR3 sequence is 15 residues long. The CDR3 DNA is TGCGCCAGCAGCTTGGCGGGGTCGGAGAACACTGAAGCTTTCTTT. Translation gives CASSLAGSENTEAFF.

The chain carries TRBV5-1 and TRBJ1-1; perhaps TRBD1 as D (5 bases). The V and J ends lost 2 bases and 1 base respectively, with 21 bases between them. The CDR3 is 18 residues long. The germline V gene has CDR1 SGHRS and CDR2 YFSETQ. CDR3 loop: CASSFRGVESKRNTEAFF. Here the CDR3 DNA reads TGCGCCAGCAGCTTCCGGGGGGTTGAGTCGAAAAGGAACACTGAAGCTTTCTTT.

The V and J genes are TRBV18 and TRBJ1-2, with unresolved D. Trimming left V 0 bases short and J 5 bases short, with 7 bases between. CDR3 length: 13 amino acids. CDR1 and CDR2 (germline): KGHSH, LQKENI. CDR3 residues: CASSPPGGYGYTF. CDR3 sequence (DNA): TGTGCCAGCTCACCACCGGGCGGGTATGGCTACACCTTC.

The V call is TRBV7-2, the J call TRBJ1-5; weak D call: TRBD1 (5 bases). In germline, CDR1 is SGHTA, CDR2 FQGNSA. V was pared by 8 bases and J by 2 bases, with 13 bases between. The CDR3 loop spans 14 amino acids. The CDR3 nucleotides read TGTGCCAGCGATAGAGGGGAGGGCAATCAGCCCCAGCATTTT. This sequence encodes CASDRGEGNQPQHF.

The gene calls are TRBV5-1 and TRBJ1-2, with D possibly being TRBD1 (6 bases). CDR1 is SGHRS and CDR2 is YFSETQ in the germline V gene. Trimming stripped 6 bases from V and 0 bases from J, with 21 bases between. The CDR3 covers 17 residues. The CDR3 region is CASTLQGPALANYGYTF. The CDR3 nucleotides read TGCGCCAGCACCCTACAGGGCCCGGCTTTAGCTAACTATGGCTACACCTTC.

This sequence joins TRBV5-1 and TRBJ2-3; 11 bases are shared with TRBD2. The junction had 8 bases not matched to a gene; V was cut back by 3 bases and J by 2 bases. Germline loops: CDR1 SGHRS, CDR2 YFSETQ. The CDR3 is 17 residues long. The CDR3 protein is CASSSGLAGTYTDTQYF. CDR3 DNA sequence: TGCGCCAGCAGCTCAGGACTAGCGGGCACCTACACAGATACGCAGTATTTT.